A single T cell receptor beta chain is shown here with its context. Its antigen is currently unknown. This entry is derived from a study of identical twins. TCRdb re-analysed the 5' RACE reads in MiXCR, keeping a single row per CDR3 protein. In the table there are 1.5 million or so distinct CDR3 sequences, less than 35% of which are singletons. There were only healthy Caucasians among the donors. Notes on the study in general: With abundant cord blood beta clonotypes, insertions were fewer; memory repertoires showed no such pattern. Those out-of-frame alpha sequences shared by twins showed an excess of low generation probability.

Sequencing was performed on cord blood. The clonotype was recovered from a newborn girl in good health.

The CDR3 here is CATSDPGLARGDTQYF. The CDR3 DNA sequence: TGTGCCACCAGTGACCCGGGACTAGCGAGGGGAGATACGCAGTATTTT. The chain employs TRBV24-1 and TRBJ2-3, with 10 bases fitting TRBD2. The CDR3 has 16 amino acids. Trimming removed 4 bases from V and 5 bases from J; junction bases left unmatched: 8. From germline, CDR1 is KGHDR and CDR2 SFDVKD.